A single T cell receptor (beta chain) is shown here with its context. The specificity of this receptor is unknown. No quality values exist for individual bases; no much larger clone is one base distant. The sample comes from a study of OX40 agonist ivuxolimab in advanced cancers. About the investigation overall: Ivuxolimab was a fully human IgG2 agonistic monoclonal antibody targeting the costimulatory receptor OX40 (CD134). Prior anti-PD-1, anti-PD-L1 or anti-CTLA-4 therapy was permitted, and about 40% of dose-escalation patients had received checkpoint inhibitors. Partial responses occurred in three dose-escalation patients, of whom one had hepatocellular carcinoma and two had cutaneous melanoma. The dose-escalation cohort was roughly 83% male with a mean age of approximately 60 years, ranging from 23 to 79. The purpose of peripheral TCRbeta sequencing was to test whether ivuxolimab changed TCR sequence diversity and led to clonal T-cell expansion. Intravenous ivuxolimab was administered to patients every 2 weeks at six dose levels: 0.01, 0.1, 0.3, 1.5, 3 and 10 mg/kg. Of the approximately 50 patients in dose escalation, around 19 had hepatocellular carcinoma, some 15 had melanoma, 9 had renal cell carcinoma and 9 had head and neck cancer. The paper reports the monotherapy dose-escalation portion (N of about 51 patients) of the phase I ivuxolimab trial.

For sequencing of the TCRbeta CDR3 region, genomic DNA was extracted from the sorted cells. The immunoSEQ Assay was used for sequencing of TCRbeta CDR3 regions. TCRdb re-hosts the immuneACCESS table, in-frame sequences only. Its copies lack some clones; in the studies checked, an unresolved V gene accounts for under half of them, and the cause for the rest is not known. In all, the sample holds about 73,000 clones, and approximately 90% of those were seen once. Less than 0.6% of the sample comes from the top ten. The trial excluded patients who had a history of autoimmune disease or were on systemic immunosuppression. In every dose cohort, peripheral blood was drawn for TCR sequencing at baseline, cycle 4 day 1, and cycle 7 day 1. The samples were drawn from a first-in-human, open-label, multicenter phase I dose-escalation trial of ivuxolimab. Adults with locally advanced or metastatic melanoma, renal cell, hepatocellular, or head and neck squamous cell carcinoma were enrolled in the trial. CD4+ and CD8+ T cells were sorted separately from peripheral blood before TCR sequencing.

What the research found in general, with its limitations: At doses of 0.1 to 3.0 mg/kg, clonal expansion of both CD4+ and CD8+ T cells in blood was seen between baseline and week 6. Antigen specificity was not determined for the clonally expanded peripheral T cells. In partial responders in the 0.1-3.0 mg/kg groups, normalized peripheral clonal expansion was found to be among the lowest, especially among CD8+ T cells. After ivuxolimab, CD8+ T cells had more expanded clones than CD4+ T cells on average. Low levels of normalized T-cell clonal expansion were also seen in some nonresponding patients.

The sequenced sample was CD4+ or CD8+ T cells sorted from blood, obtained in a trial of the OX40 agonist ivuxolimab. The receptor comes from an adult with an advanced solid tumor such as melanoma, head and neck, liver or kidney cancer.

Read as DNA, the sequence is TGTGCCAGCAGTTCGACGGCGAATCAGCCCCAGCATTTT. It specifies CASSSTANQPQHF. In this chain, TRBV6-5 is recombined with TRBJ1-5; the D gene remains uncertain. V is cut by 4 bases and J by 4 bases, and the space between the germline ends is 8 bases. Including cysteine and phenylalanine, the CDR3 has 13 amino acids. Here the CDR3 DNA is all that survives: 39 bases in frame from base 1. Based on the germline V gene, the CDR1 and CDR2 sequences are MNHEY and SVGAGI.